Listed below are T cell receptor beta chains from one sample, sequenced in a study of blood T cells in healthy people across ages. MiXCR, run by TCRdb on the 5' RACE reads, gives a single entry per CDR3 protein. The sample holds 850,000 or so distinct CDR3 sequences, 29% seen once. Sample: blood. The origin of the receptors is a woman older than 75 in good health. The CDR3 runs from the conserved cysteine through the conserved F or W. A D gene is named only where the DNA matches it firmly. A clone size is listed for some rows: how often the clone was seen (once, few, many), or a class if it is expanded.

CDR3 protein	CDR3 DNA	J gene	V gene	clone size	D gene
CARSYEQYF	TGTGCCAGGTCCTACGAGCAGTACTTC	TRBJ2-7	TRBV27	many	.
CASSLASHEQFF	TGTGCCAGCTCACTAGCGTCCCATGAGCAGTTCTTC	TRBJ2-1	TRBV18	many	.
CSAPTGIDQPQHF	TGCAGTGCGCCGACAGGGATCGATCAGCCCCAGCATTTT	TRBJ1-5	TRBV20-1	many	TRBD1
CSVGGSEPRHF	TGCAGCGTTGGGGGCTCAGAGCCCCGGCATTTT	TRBJ1-5	TRBV29-1	.	.
CSARAAGTRGSNQPQHF	TGCAGTGCTAGAGCTGCTGGGACCCGCGGGAGCAATCAGCCCCAGCATTTT	TRBJ1-5	TRBV20-1	few	.
CATSRDGRGSYGYTF	TGTGCCACCAGCAGAGATGGCAGGGGAAGTTATGGCTACACCTTC	TRBJ1-2	TRBV15	.	.
CSAFMGGGKNIQYF	TGCAGTGCTTTCATGGGGGGAGGCAAAAACATTCAGTACTTC	TRBJ2-4	TRBV20-1	.	.
CASRSTGGRTEAFF	TGTGCCAGCAGATCGACAGGGGGCCGAACTGAAGCTTTCTTT	TRBJ1-1	TRBV11-3	.	TRBD1
CASRRGQGNQPQHF	TGCGCCAGCAGGAGGGGACAGGGGAATCAGCCCCAGCATTTT	TRBJ1-5	TRBV10-2	many	TRBD1
CSARVQGSTEAFF	TGCAGTGCTAGAGTACAGGGTAGCACTGAAGCTTTCTTT	TRBJ1-1	TRBV20-1	few	.
CASSITSGRAGSYNEQFF	TGTGCCAGCAGCATTACTAGCGGGAGGGCCGGCTCCTACAATGAGCAGTTCTTC	TRBJ2-1	TRBV7-2	.	TRBD2
CASSRGGRNQPQHF	TGTGCCAGCAGTAGGGGGGGGCGCAATCAGCCCCAGCATTTT	TRBJ1-5	TRBV2	few	.
CASSRAGDNYGYTF	TGCGCCAGCAGCCGCGCAGGGGACAACTATGGCTACACCTTC	TRBJ1-2	TRBV5-1	few	.
CASSSVGRRTEAFF	TGTGCCAGCAGTAGCGTGGGTCGGCGCACTGAAGCTTTCTTT	TRBJ1-1	TRBV25-1	few	.
CASSLEQFSGNTIYF	TGTGCCAGCAGCTTAGAACAGTTTTCTGGAAACACCATATATTTT	TRBJ1-3	TRBV7-9	once	.
CSVEDPLIPYEQYF	TGCAGCGTTGAAGACCCCCTTATTCCCTACGAGCAGTACTTC	TRBJ2-7	TRBV29-1	.	.
CASSSGGGAGPVLSFF	TGTGCCAGCAGCTCCGGTGGGGGGGCGGGGCCGGTTTTATCGTTCTTC	TRBJ2-1	TRBV7-9	.	.
CSARVRQRPGANVLTF	TGCAGTGCTAGAGTGAGACAGAGGCCTGGGGCCAACGTCCTGACTTTC	TRBJ2-6	TRBV20-1	many	.
CASGDGTGSETQYF	TGCGCCAGCGGGGACGGGACAGGGAGCGAGACCCAGTACTTC	TRBJ2-5	TRBV5-1	few	TRBD1
CASSPQGLKAEAFF	TGTGCCAGCAGCCCACAGGGATTAAAGGCTGAAGCTTTCTTT	TRBJ1-1	TRBV7-2	few	.
CASSLGRGAHGYTF	TGTGCCAGCAGTTTAGGACGGGGGGCACATGGCTACACCTTC	TRBJ1-2	TRBV12-3/TRBV12-4	many	.
CASSLDNYPNTEAFF	TGTGCCAGCAGCTTAGATAATTACCCGAACACTGAAGCTTTCTTT	TRBJ1-1	TRBV11-2	many	.
CAGDSGANVLTF	TGTGCCGGTGACTCTGGGGCCAACGTCCTGACTTTC	TRBJ2-6	TRBV6-6	.	.
CASSSSGAPNEKLFF	TGTGCCAGCAGCTCCTCAGGGGCACCGAATGAAAAACTGTTTTTT	TRBJ1-4	TRBV7-9	.	.
CASSFIASDTQYF	TGTGCCAGCAGTTTTATAGCGTCAGATACGCAGTATTTT	TRBJ2-3	TRBV12-3/TRBV12-4	many	.
CASRPSRGQETQYF	TGTGCCAGCAGGCCCTCCAGGGGCCAAGAGACCCAGTACTTC	TRBJ2-5	TRBV6-6	many	.
CASSLRAGDSNQPQHF	TGTGCCAGCAGCTTAAGGGCGGGGGATAGCAATCAGCCCCAGCATTTT	TRBJ1-5	TRBV7-2	.	.
CASIGMINQPQHF	TGTGCCAGTATTGGTATGATCAATCAGCCCCAGCATTTT	TRBJ1-5	TRBV2	many	.
CASSLRTSGTKNEQFF	TGTGCCAGCAGTTTAAGGACTAGCGGAACTAAGAATGAGCAGTTCTTC	TRBJ2-1	TRBV12-3/TRBV12-4	.	TRBD2
CSARVGASTYEQYF	TGCAGTGCTAGGGTAGGAGCTAGCACCTACGAGCAGTACTTC	TRBJ2-7	TRBV20-1	many	.
CASSLVASGGTDTQYF	TGTGCCAGCAGTTTAGTCGCTAGCGGGGGCACAGATACGCAGTATTTT	TRBJ2-3	TRBV27	many	TRBD2
CASSLRGVETQYF	TGTGCCAGCAGTTTGAGGGGCGTAGAGACCCAGTACTTC	TRBJ2-5	TRBV7-2	many	.
CASREISNTGELFF	TGTGCCAGCAGAGAAATTTCGAACACCGGGGAGCTGTTTTTT	TRBJ2-2	TRBV25-1	.	.
CASSPGSSSYNEQFF	TGTGCCAGCAGCCCCGGGTCCAGCTCCTACAATGAGCAGTTCTTC	TRBJ2-1	TRBV5-5	many	.
CASSYSSYTGELFF	TGTGCCAGCAGTTACTCTAGCTACACCGGGGAGCTGTTTTTT	TRBJ2-2	TRBV6-5	few	.
CASSLGPGQGADEQYF	TGCGCCAGCAGCTTGGGGCCGGGACAGGGGGCGGACGAGCAGTACTTC	TRBJ2-7	TRBV5-1	many	TRBD1
CANTSSESQTYNEQYF	TGTGCCAACACCTCCTCCGAATCACAGACCTACAATGAGCAGTACTTC	TRBJ2-7	TRBV3-1	few	.
CASSSSSRLSYNEQFF	TGTGCCAGCAGCAGTAGCTCGCGCCTCTCCTACAATGAGCAGTTCTTC	TRBJ2-1	TRBV7-2	once	.
CASSQAAGTAISGNTIYF	TGTGCCAGCAGCCAAGCTGCGGGGACAGCTATTTCTGGAAACACCATATATTTT	TRBJ1-3	TRBV4-2	few	TRBD1
CASSQEFYYEQYF	TGCGCCAGCAGCCAAGAGTTTTACTACGAGCAGTACTTC	TRBJ2-7	TRBV4-3	.	.
CASRVVTNTEAFF	TGTGCCAGCAGGGTGGTCACAAACACTGAAGCTTTCTTT	TRBJ1-1	TRBV12-3/TRBV12-4	few	.
CASRRRDGYTF	TGTGCCAGCAGACGAAGGGATGGCTACACCTTC	TRBJ1-2	TRBV12-3/TRBV12-4	many	.
CSVGQTSRQTYEQYF	TGCAGCGTTGGACAGACTAGCCGTCAAACCTACGAGCAGTACTTC	TRBJ2-7	TRBV29-1	.	TRBD2
CASSEARSTDTQYF	TGTGCCAGCAGTGAAGCTCGGAGTACAGATACGCAGTATTTT	TRBJ2-3	TRBV2	.	.
CASSQDRGGPNIQYF	TGTGCCAGCAGCCAAGATAGGGGGGGGCCCAACATTCAGTACTTC	TRBJ2-4	TRBV4-2	many	.
CSARAIQGKQETQYF	TGCAGTGCTAGGGCCATACAGGGGAAGCAAGAGACCCAGTACTTC	TRBJ2-5	TRBV20-1	many	TRBD1
CASSFLTGYEQYF	TGTGCCAGCAGTTTTTTGACTGGCTACGAGCAGTACTTC	TRBJ2-7	TRBV6-2/TRBV6-3	many	.
CASSGRDRGSEQYF	TGTGCCAGCAGCGGCCGGGACAGGGGGAGCGAGCAGTACTTC	TRBJ2-7	TRBV9	many	TRBD1
CASSVTGQGTSPLHF	TGTGCCAGCAGCGTCACGGGACAGGGGACTTCACCCCTCCACTTT	TRBJ1-6	TRBV9	few	TRBD1
CASSEGAGHPYEQYF	TGTGCCAGCAGTGAAGGGGCGGGCCACCCCTACGAGCAGTACTTC	TRBJ2-7	TRBV2	.	.
CSADAQGRHYGYTF	TGCAGTGCTGATGCACAAGGACGACACTATGGCTACACCTTC	TRBJ1-2	TRBV20-1	many	.
CASSFSGHYGYTF	TGTGCCAGCAGTTTCTCGGGGCACTATGGCTACACCTTC	TRBJ1-2	TRBV27	.	.
CASSFPPGGLYNEQFF	TGTGCCAGCAGTTTTCCTCCGGGGGGCCTTTACAATGAGCAGTTCTTC	TRBJ2-1	TRBV6-2/TRBV6-3	many	.
CASSQALGQTKQETQYF	TGTGCCAGCAGCCAAGCCCTGGGACAGACTAAGCAAGAGACCCAGTACTTC	TRBJ2-5	TRBV7-2	many	TRBD1
CASSQPGLHGYTF	TGCGCCAGCAGCCAGCCGGGACTCCACGGCTACACCTTC	TRBJ1-2	TRBV4-1	.	.
CASSLGASGGASTDTQYF	TGTGCCAGCAGCTTAGGGGCTAGCGGGGGAGCTAGCACAGATACGCAGTATTTT	TRBJ2-3	TRBV11-3	.	TRBD2
CASSQGYSPHEQYF	TGCGCCAGCAGCCAAGGGTACAGTCCCCACGAGCAGTACTTC	TRBJ2-7	TRBV4-3	.	.